The source of this T cell receptor beta chain is a study of T cell repertoires in cytomegalovirus infection. Overall study: Recently identified HLA-C-restricted and well-studied HLA-B-restricted CMV epitopes were used. In public TCR beta signatures, there were indications of both CMV infection and matching HLA type. Study-wide findings and caveats: Predominance within the ex vivo response was attributable to HLA-C-restricted CMV-specific TCR beta clonotypes. Carriers of CMV and the relevant HLA type were discriminated by public TCR beta frequency.

TCRdb independently ran MiXCR on the reads; one entry per CDR3 protein. Of roughly 700,000 distinct CDR3 sequences listed, around 31% are singletons. Details on this clonotype: Its antigen is not known.

From germline, CDR1 is DFQATT and CDR2 SNEGSKA (reference sequence). With 3 bases clipped from V and 0 bases from J, the junction kept 9 bases outside the gene matches. This CDR3 contains 17 residues. This TCR derives from a human donor in good health (CMV status not recorded). Some clones in this sample may be carry-over from other donors' samples. The sample in question was cultured PBMCs, obtained from culture after CMV antigen stimulation. The rearrangement joins TRBV20-1 to TRBJ2-1, with TRBD1 matching over 9 bases. The CDR3 nucleotides are TGCAGTGCTAGGGGACAGGGAAAGGGGGGCTCCTACAATGAGCAGTTCTTC. Translation: CSARGQGKGGSYNEQFF.